The 9 T cell receptor beta chains in this list originate from one sample, sequenced in a study of metastatic and nonmetastatic thyroid tumors (dated by TCRdb to the early 2020s). Library preparation was by PCR. The run used an Illumina HiSeq 4000. TCRdb itself trimmed the public reads at Q25 with fastp, ran MiXCR and retained productive beta chains. For this sample there are 43,000 or so clones; less than 5% appear just once. The ten largest clones take up 9.8% of the sample. None of the patients had been given any treatment before thyroid surgery. The specimen sequenced was blood. These receptors all stem from a female donor with papillary thyroid cancer or a benign thyroid nodule (not recorded which). Some clones in this sample may be carry-over from other donors' samples.

This clone appeared many times. This may be a read error: a much more frequent sequence differs by one nucleotide. Within the sample, other DNA sequences also encode this same CDR3. J is TRBJ1-1 and V is TRBV5-1; 8 bases align to TRBD1. The CDR3 runs to 14 residues. After removal of 0 bases from V and 8 bases from J, the junction contained 6 bases not matched to a gene. CDR1 and CDR2 from the germline V gene are SGHRS and YFSETQ. The CDR3 loop reads CASSLVPQGDEAFF. CDR3 nucleotides: TGCGCCAGCAGCTTGGTCCCACAGGGGGACGAAGCTTTCTTT.

Details on this clone: At one boundary the junction diverges from the germline segment, which might be a read error. The chain combines TRBV20-1 with TRBJ1-6, with 7 nucleotides matching TRBD1. The CDR3 totals 15 residues. Germline CDR1 and CDR2: DFQATT and SNEGSKA (reference sequence). CDR3: CSAPFLGTDYSTLHF. DNA for the CDR3: TGCAGTGCTCCTTTCCTCGGGACAGACTATTCAACCCTCCACTTT.

In this sample, this clone turned up a few times. The chain recombines TRBV7-9 with TRBJ2-7, with a tentative D call TRBD1 (6 bases). The CDR3 has 14 residues. Deletions cut 0 bases from V and 6 bases from J, with 12 bases between. CDR1 SEHNR and CDR2 FQNEAQ come from the germline V gene (reference sequence). The CDR3 DNA sequence: TGTGCCAGCAGCTTAGCAGGGGGAAGAGGCGAGCAGTACTTC. This sequence encodes CASSLAGGRGEQYF.

Details on this clone: Compared with germline, one end of the junction differs, possibly owing to a read error. The gene calls are TRBV11-2 and TRBJ2-2; D gene uncertain. Germline CDR1 is SGHAT and CDR2 is FQNNGV. This CDR3 has 16 residues. CDR3 region: CASSLGVSVLTGQLFF. The CDR3 nucleotides read TGTGCCAGCAGCTTAGGGGTCAGTGTGTTAACCGGGCAGCTGTTTTTT.

This clone was found many times. V usage is TRBV6-1 and J usage is TRBJ1-5; no clear D gene. There are 18 residues in the CDR3. CDR1 and CDR2 (germline): MNHNS, SASEGT. With 6 bases removed from V and 1 base from J, the gap between germline ends came to 22 bases. Here the CDR3 DNA reads TGTGCCAGCAGACTAAGGAGGTTGGGAGGGAGAAGCAATCAGCCCCAGCATTTT. This translates into CASRLRRLGGRSNQPQHF.

This clone occurred a few times. CDR3 residues: CASSEGRGKQFF. The CDR3, as DNA: TGTGCCAGCAGTGAGGGTAGGGGCAAGCAGTTCTTC. V usage is TRBV25-1 and J usage is TRBJ2-1; maybe TRBD1 (5 bases). The CDR3 has 12 residues. The ends were cut back, 3 bases at V and 11 bases at J, with 11 bases in the middle. The germline V gene encodes CDR1 MGHDK and CDR2 SYGVNS. Variable domain in full (rest from reference TRBV25-1 and TRBJ2-1): EADIYQTPRYLVIGTGKKITLECSQTMGHDKMYWYQQDPGMELHLIHYSYGVNSTEKGDLSSESTVSRIRTEHFPLTLESARPSHTSQYLCASSEGRGKQFFGPGTRLTVL.

At least ten counts were recorded for this clone. V gene TRBV7-9 combines with J gene TRBJ1-5, with a possible D match to TRBD1 (6 bases). CDR1 is SEHNR, CDR2 FQNEAQ, per germline (reference sequence). Trimming left V 5 bases short and J 0 bases short, with 11 bases between. This CDR3 has 15 amino acids. The CDR3 reads CASSPGQFSNQPQHF. For the CDR3, the DNA is TGTGCCAGCAGCCCCGGACAGTTTAGCAATCAGCCCCAGCATTTT.

This clone has ten or more counts. This rearrangement joins TRBV12-3 or TRBV12-4 to TRBJ2-7; no clear D gene. V lost 2 bases and J lost 3, with 11 bases in between. This CDR3 has 14 amino acids. In DNA form, the CDR3 reads TGTGCCAGCAGTTTACCCATTCAGAACTACGAGCAGTACTTC. As protein: CASSLPIQNYEQYF.

In its sample, this clone was seen many times. The gene calls are TRBV20-1 and TRBJ1-2; D possibly corresponds to TRBD1 (6 bases). This CDR3 has 15 residues. Germline V lookup: CDR1 DFQATT, CDR2 SNEGSKA (reference sequence). The V gene lost 0 bases and the J gene lost 3 bases, with 14 bases spanning the gap. The CDR3 DNA sequence: TGCAGTGCTAGAGACCCGGACAGATTCGACTATGGCTACACCTTC. This sequence encodes CSARDPDRFDYGYTF.